Each of the 32 T cell receptor beta chains below was sequenced from the same sample in a study of a mutant IDH1 vaccine in newly diagnosed glioma. These TCRs' antigens remain unknown. Time point of the sample: week 47, end of study. Mutant IDH1 20-mer peptide, at 300 ug, made up each vaccine dose, with topical imiquimod. Produced via immunoSEQ multiplex PCR; TCRdb's table is partial and in-frame only. The sample lists about 55,000 clones; about 80% were seen once. Sample: PBMCs, taken from a glioma patient whose treatment included an IDH1 peptide vaccine. All receptors come from a woman between 40 and 50 years old with glioma. Some clones in this sample may be carry-over from other donors' samples.

The rearrangement links TRBV25-1 to TRBJ2-1; 7 bases line up with TRBD2. Germline trimming cut 4 bases from V and 0 bases from J; bases unmatched to any gene: 12. Per germline, CDR1 MGHDK and CDR2 SYGVNS. The CDR3 runs 18 residues. For the CDR3, the DNA is TGTGCCAGCAGTGGACTCCACCCCACTAGCGTCTCCTACAATGAGCAGTTCTTC. This translates into CASSGLHPTSVSYNEQFF.

As to this clone: One junction end does not reproduce the germline sequence, and a read error may be involved. The chain couples TRBV7-7 to TRBJ1-2; D is unresolved. Germline values: CDR1 SSHAT, CDR2 FNYEAQ (reference sequence). The CDR3 loop spans 14 amino acids. For the CDR3, the DNA is TGTGCTAGCAGCCTGGAGTTAGCTAACTATGGCTACACCTTC. Translated, it gives CASSLELANYGYTF.

The chain has TRBV4-2 and TRBJ1-3; maybe TRBD1 (6 bases). Between the trimmed V and J ends, which lost 0 bases and 2 bases, there was a span of 8 bases. The CDR3 loop spans 15 amino acids. The germline gives CDR1 LGHNA, CDR2 YNFKEQ. CDR3 residues: CASSQEAGAGNTIYF. CDR3 in DNA: TGTGCCAGCAGCCAAGAAGCAGGGGCTGGAAACACCATATATTTT.

This clone was detected only a few times. The rearrangement links TRBV30 to TRBJ2-2; D is unresolved. This CDR3 has 13 amino acids. Germline assignment: CDR1 GTSNPN and CDR2 SVGIG (reference sequence). The V end lost 0 bases, the J end lost 3 bases, and 5 bases lay between the germline ends. The chain's CDR3 is CAWSVLHTGELFF. Here the CDR3 DNA reads TGTGCCTGGAGTGTACTTCACACCGGGGAGCTGTTTTTT.

This chain connects TRBV6-5 to TRBJ1-2, with 11 bases that match TRBD1. CDR1 MNHEY and CDR2 SVGAGI come from the germline V gene. Trimming took 8 bases from V and 8 from J; bases not matched to a gene: 13. CDR3 length: 15 amino acids. This chain's CDR3 is CASRDRGGPRGGYTF. The CDR3 DNA reads as TGTGCCAGCCGGGACAGGGGGGGCCCCCGGGGCGGCTACACCTTC.

This CDR3 reads CASSLAGAISSYEQYF. The CDR3 bases are TGCGCCAGCAGCTTAGCGGGGGCGATCAGCTCCTACGAGCAGTACTTC. J is TRBJ2-7 and V is TRBV5-1; 8 bases fit TRBD2. The V and J ends lost 2 bases and 0 bases, in that order; junction bases with no gene match: 7. Germline-derived CDR1 and CDR2 are SGHRS and YFSETQ. This CDR3 spans 16 amino acids.

This clone was observed a handful of times. V usage is TRBV7-9 and J usage is TRBJ1-2, with D unresolved. This CDR3 is built from 12 residues. The germline V gene has CDR1 SEHNR and CDR2 FQNEAQ (reference sequence). The V gene lost 0 bases and the J gene lost 8 bases, with 7 bases spanning the gap. The DNA for the CDR3 is TGTGCCAGCAGCTTAGCGGAGGAGGGCTACACCTTC. Protein product: CASSLAEEGYTF.

The CDR3, as DNA: TGTGCCAGCAGCTCTCGGGGGGCCCGCTACGAGCAGTACTTC. This gives the protein CASSSRGARYEQYF. The V gene is TRBV7-9, the J gene TRBJ2-7; D may be TRBD2 (7 bases). V shed 4 bases and J shed 3 bases, with 13 bases lying between them. Germline lookup yields CDR1 SEHNR and CDR2 FQNEAQ (reference sequence). This CDR3 is built from 14 residues.

This clone was detected many times. Other DNA sequences from this sample encode an identical CDR3 as well. This rearrangement joins TRBV30 to TRBJ1-2; D not resolved. CDR3 size: 11 residues. CDR1 and CDR2 from the germline V gene are GTSNPN and SVGIG (reference sequence). Trimming stripped 2 bases from V and 5 bases from J, with 6 bases between. The CDR3 DNA reads as TGTGCCTGGAGTAAGGAGTATGGCTACACCTTC. Its translation is CAWSKEYGYTF.

This clone has a handful of counts. The V gene is TRBV30, the J gene TRBJ2-2, with TRBD1 matching over 10 bases. The CDR3 extends over 14 amino acids. CDR1 GTSNPN and CDR2 SVGIG come from the germline V gene (reference sequence). Germline trimming cut 7 bases from V and 4 bases from J; bases unmatched to any gene: 6. The CDR3 reads CASRQGASTGELFF. In nucleotides, the CDR3 is TGTGCCTCGCGACAGGGGGCAAGCACCGGGGAGCTGTTTTTT.

V usage is TRBV5-1 and J usage is TRBJ1-2; 7 bases are a match to TRBD1. The germline V gene encodes CDR1 SGHRS and CDR2 YFSETQ. The CDR3 extends over 13 amino acids. After removal of 0 bases from V and 7 bases from J, the junction contained 3 bases not matched to a gene. CDR3 in amino acids: CASSLAKGAGYTF. The CDR3 DNA reads as TGCGCCAGCAGCTTGGCAAAGGGGGCTGGCTACACCTTC.

This clone was seen just once. The chain uses TRBV10-3 and TRBJ1-1, with D tentatively TRBD1 (6 bases). Germline CDR1 is ENHRY and CDR2 is SYGVKD. With 8 bases removed from V and 3 bases from J, the gap between germline ends came to 13 bases. The CDR3 has 13 amino acids. For the CDR3, the DNA is TGTGCCATCGCCCGGACAGCTGACACTGAAGCTTTCTTT. It specifies CAIARTADTEAFF.

This chain links TRBV18 with TRBJ1-6, with no clear D. CDR3 length: 18 amino acids. Germline V gene sequence: CDR1 KGHSH, CDR2 LQKENI. The V and J ends lost 0 bases and 2 bases respectively, with 14 bases between them. The CDR3 loop is CASSPPGQLGPYNSPLHF. The CDR3 DNA is TGTGCCAGCTCACCACCCGGCCAGCTTGGCCCCTATAATTCACCCCTCCACTTT.

The V and J genes are TRBV6-5 and TRBJ1-1; the match to TRBD1 covers 8 bases. Germline CDR1 is MNHEY and CDR2 is SVGAGI. CDR3 length: 14 amino acids. Germline trimming cut 6 bases from V and 6 bases from J; bases unmatched to any gene: 9. CDR3 DNA sequence: TGTGCCAGCAGGAGACAGGGGAATCGGGCTGAAGCTTTCTTT. Translated, it gives CASRRQGNRAEAFF.

The chain is built from TRBV7-8 and TRBJ1-1; weak D call: TRBD1 (5 bases). The CDR3 is 15 amino acids. Germline V CDR1 and CDR2: SGHVS, FQNEAQ. V lost 3 bases and J 8 bases, leaving 19 bases between the germline ends. The DNA of the CDR3 is TGTGCCAGCAGCTTGGTAGGCCCCGGGGGGTTAGAAGCTTTCTTT. Residues: CASSLVGPGGLEAFF.

The gene calls are TRBV14 and TRBJ2-5, with a tentative D call TRBD2 (7 bases). The CDR3 contains 17 residues. Germline CDR1 SGHDN, CDR2 FVKESK. The V gene lost 2 bases and the J gene lost 2 bases, with 18 bases spanning the gap. The CDR3 sequence is CASSQRGAGARQETQYF. DNA of the CDR3: TGTGCCAGCAGCCAAAGGGGTGCGGGGGCGCGACAAGAGACCCAGTACTTC.

The CDR3 here is CASSSLSGNTGELFF. Here the CDR3 DNA reads TGCGCCAGCAGCTCCCTTTCGGGTAACACCGGGGAGCTGTTTTTT. The chain carries TRBV4-3 and TRBJ2-2; D unresolved. The CDR3 has 15 amino acids. The V end lost 5 bases, the J end lost 2 bases, and 12 bases lay between the germline ends. Germline V gene data show CDR1 as LGHNA and CDR2 as YSLEER.

This clone turned up a few times. The chain has TRBV6-5 and TRBJ1-4; no clear D. Germline loops: CDR1 MNHEY, CDR2 SVGAGI. V gave up 2 bases and J gave up 5 bases, with 6 bases separating them. This CDR3 comprises 13 residues. CDR3 sequence reads: CASSYGLNEKLFF. CDR3 coding DNA: TGTGCCAGCAGTTACGGACTGAATGAAAAACTGTTTTTT.

The chain recombines TRBV2 with TRBJ2-7; possibly TRBD2 for D (6 bases). The CDR3 runs to 11 residues. CDR1 is SNHLY, CDR2 FYNNEI, per germline. V lost 4 bases, J lost 6 bases, and 7 bases lay in between. The CDR3 DNA is TGTGCCAGCAGTGTAGCGGTCGAGCAGTACTTC. It is translated as CASSVAVEQYF.

The chain employs TRBV2 and TRBJ1-3; possibly TRBD1 for D (5 bases). The CDR3 consists of 15 residues. The V end lost 7 bases, the J end lost 1 base, and 14 bases lay between the germline ends. Germline CDR1 is SNHLY and CDR2 is FYNNEI. CDR3 sequence: CASTATGGSGNTIYF. The CDR3 nucleotides are TGTGCCAGCACAGCGACGGGGGGTTCTGGAAACACCATATATTTT.

This chain uses TRBV12-5 with TRBJ2-7, with 11 bases fitting TRBD1. Germline V gene lookup returns CDR1 LGHNT and CDR2 FRNRAP. CDR3 size: 16 residues. Trimming cost V 0 bases and J 7 bases; bases outside gene matches: 8. The CDR3 protein is CASGLVGGTGGNEQYF. The CDR3 bases are TGTGCTAGTGGTTTGGTAGGGGGGACAGGGGGGAATGAGCAGTACTTC.

The gene calls are TRBV4-1 and TRBJ1-1, with D perhaps TRBD1 (5 bases). V lost 4 bases and J 3 bases, leaving 15 bases between the germline ends. CDR1 MGHRA and CDR2 YSYEKL come from the germline V gene. This CDR3 is built from 15 residues. The chain's CDR3 is CASSRQEPGYTEAFF. The CDR3 region has the DNA TGCGCCAGCAGCCGCCAAGAACCAGGGTACACTGAAGCTTTCTTT.

The chain combines TRBV10-1 with TRBJ2-7; 10 nucleotides match TRBD1. The junction had 2 bases not matched to a gene; V was cut back by 0 bases and J by 6 bases. Germline loops: CDR1 WNHNN, CDR2 SYGVQD (reference sequence). The CDR3 loop spans 14 amino acids. The CDR3 loop is CASSESRTGGEQYF. Here the CDR3 DNA reads TGCGCCAGCAGTGAGTCGAGGACAGGGGGCGAGCAGTACTTC.

The genes are TRBV18 and TRBJ1-2; 8 bases match TRBD1. This CDR3 has 14 residues. Unmatched junction bases numbered 12, after V lost 5 bases and J lost 10 bases. Germline V gene lookup returns CDR1 KGHSH and CDR2 LQKENI. DNA of the CDR3: TGTGCCAGCTCATTTGGACAGGGAAGTATAGACTACACCTTC. Its translation is CASSFGQGSIDYTF.

The chain couples TRBV12-5 to TRBJ1-3; no firm D call. The ends were cut back, 7 bases at V and 3 bases at J, with 13 bases in the middle. The CDR3 covers 14 residues. Germline V gives CDR1 LGHNT, CDR2 FRNRAP. CDR3 region: CASERGVDGNTIYF. Here the CDR3 DNA reads TGTGCTAGTGAACGTGGGGTGGATGGAAACACCATATATTTT.

V gene TRBV29-1 combines with J gene TRBJ1-2, with 12 bases matching TRBD1. CDR1 SQVTM and CDR2 ANQGSEA come from the germline V gene. The ends lost 6 bases at V and 6 bases at J; junction bases unmatched: 5. The CDR3 spans 13 residues. CDR3 loop: CSVFGTGGDGYTF. As DNA, the CDR3 is TGCAGCGTCTTCGGGACAGGGGGCGATGGCTACACCTTC.

The chain joins TRBV6-6 to TRBJ2-7; D remains ambiguous. Germline values: CDR1 MNHNY, CDR2 SVGAGI (reference sequence). The CDR3 loop spans 13 amino acids. V was cut by 6 bases and J by 4 bases, with 13 bases left in between. The CDR3 loop is CASSRSPSYEQYF. The CDR3 DNA sequence: TGTGCCAGCAGCCGTTCACCGAGTTACGAGCAGTACTTC.

J is TRBJ2-1 and V is TRBV9; 8 bases agree with TRBD2. This CDR3 comprises 16 residues. From germline, CDR1 is SGDLS and CDR2 YYNGEE. Losses at the gene ends were 2 bases for V and 4 bases for J; bases not matched to a gene: 8. DNA of the CDR3: TGTGCCAGCAGCGTCCGCCCAGCGGGGGATTACAATGAGCAGTTCTTC. Translated, it gives CASSVRPAGDYNEQFF.

The rearrangement joins TRBV6-5 to TRBJ1-6, with D perhaps matching TRBD1 (5 bases). The CDR3 extends over 14 amino acids. CDR1 and CDR2 (germline): MNHEY, SVGAGI. The germline V and J ends were trimmed by 6 bases and 7 bases, with 13 bases remaining between them. DNA of the CDR3: TGTGCCAGCAGAGACAGCTGGTCCAATTCACCCCTCCACTTT. It yields the protein CASRDSWSNSPLHF.

This chain uses TRBV20-1 with TRBJ1-2, with 7 bases fitting TRBD1. The germline CDR1 and CDR2 sequences are DFQATT and SNEGSKA (reference sequence). V was clipped by 5 bases and J by 5 bases; unmatched bases: 2. This CDR3 spans 11 amino acids. The CDR3 region has the DNA TGCAGTGCTTACAGGGGATATGGCTACACCTTC. Translation: CSAYRGYGYTF.

The chain has TRBV27 and TRBJ1-2; D unresolved. Between the trimmed V and J ends, which lost 0 bases and 4 bases, there was a span of 12 bases. The germline gives CDR1 MNHEY, CDR2 SMNVEV (reference sequence). The length of the CDR3 is 15 residues. In DNA form, the CDR3 reads TGTGCCAGCAGTTTATCGCCGATGCAAAGCTATGGCTACACCTTC. Translation: CASSLSPMQSYGYTF.

The chain has TRBV29-1 and TRBJ1-6; maybe TRBD1 (5 bases). CDR1 SQVTM and CDR2 ANQGSEA come from the germline V gene. V gave up 5 bases and J gave up 9 bases, with 14 bases separating them. The CDR3 covers 13 residues. CDR3 sequence: CSVLIGEGSPLHF. The CDR3 region has the DNA TGCAGCGTTCTCATAGGGGAGGGTTCACCCCTCCACTTT.